This T cell receptor beta chain was sequenced during a study of beta chain features in type 1 diabetes. This clone was seen a few times. The antigen is unknown. Broader study findings: Diminished insertions and augmented deletions at VDJ junctions characterized type 1 diabetes patients.

Sorted CD4+ subsets: naive, central memory, regulatory, stem cell-like memory (CD45RO/CCR7/CD25/CD127/CD95/CD27 panel). Once sorted, every population was more than 95% pure. Expressed TCRB transcripts were sequenced after all isolated RNA was converted to cDNA. Sequencing used immunoSEQ multiplex PCR; TCRdb keeps in-frame clones, though not all of them. The table lists hundreds of thousands of clones, around 15% of them singletons. Germline loops: CDR1 SNHLY, CDR2 FYNNEI. The CDR3 contains 15 residues. V lost 5 bases, J lost 0 bases, and 11 bases lay in between. V usage is TRBV2 and J usage is TRBJ2-1, with D perhaps being TRBD1 or TRBD2 (6 bases each). This clonotype was obtained from a man younger than 35 in good health. Sequenced: naive CD4+ T cells from blood. CDR3 amino acids: CASSTGGVSYNEQFF. The CDR3 DNA sequence: TGTGCCAGCAGTACCGGGGGCGTCTCCTACAATGAGCAGTTCTTC.